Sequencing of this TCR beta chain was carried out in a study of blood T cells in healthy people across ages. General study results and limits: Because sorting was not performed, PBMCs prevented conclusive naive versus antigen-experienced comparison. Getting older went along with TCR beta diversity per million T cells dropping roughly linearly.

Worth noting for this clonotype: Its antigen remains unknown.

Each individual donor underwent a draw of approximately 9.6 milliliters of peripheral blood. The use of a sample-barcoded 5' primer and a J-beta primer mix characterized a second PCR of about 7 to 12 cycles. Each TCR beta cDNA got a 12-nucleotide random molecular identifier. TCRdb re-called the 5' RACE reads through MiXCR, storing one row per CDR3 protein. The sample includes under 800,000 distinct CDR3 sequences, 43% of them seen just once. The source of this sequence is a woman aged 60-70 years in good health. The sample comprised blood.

CDR3 bases: TGCGCCAGCAACCGAGACGGTTATAATTCACCCCTCCACTTT. This translates into CASNRDGYNSPLHF. The V and J genes are TRBV5-1 and TRBJ1-6; D gene unclear. CDR3 length: 14 amino acids. Trimming cost V 6 bases and J 4 bases, with 11 bases left between them. CDR1 and CDR2 from the germline V gene are SGHRS and YFSETQ. The full variable domain, rest sourced from reference TRBV5-1 and TRBJ1-6, is KAGVTQTPRYLIKTRGQQVTLSCSPISGHRSVSWYQQTPGQGLQFLFEYFSETQRNKGNFPGRFSGRQFSNSRSEMNVSTLELGDSALYLCASNRDGYNSPLHFGNGTRLTVT.